A single sample is the source of the 7 T cell receptor beta chains below, sequenced in a study of shared clonotypes between healthy human individuals (dated by TCRdb to 2020 to 2022). Receptor libraries were prepared by the immunoSEQ multiplex PCR assay. The table was pulled from immuneACCESS by TCRdb, which kept in-frame rearrangements only. Such tables lose some clones; where checked, under half of the loss comes from unresolved V genes, and the rest has no known cause. For this sample the table gives roughly 700,000 clones, of which roughly 88% were detected only once. About 34% of the sample comes from the top ten. Material for sequencing was memory CD8+ T cells from PBMCs. This specimen's cell subset or site label, per the study, means: CD45RO+ cells pooled with CCR7-negative TemRA cells. The origin of the receptors is a man between 18 and 29 years old in good health. Some clones in this sample may be carry-over from other donors' samples.

This clone was seen just once. The J gene is TRBJ2-3, the V gene TRBV5-1; D unclear. From germline, CDR1 is SGHRS and CDR2 YFSETQ. CDR3 size: 15 residues. Between the trimmed V and J ends, which lost 0 bases and 0 bases, there was a span of 8 bases. This CDR3 reads CASSLEAYSTDTQYF. The CDR3 nucleotides read TGCGCCAGCAGCTTGGAGGCCTATAGCACAGATACGCAGTATTTT.

The chain uses TRBV14 and TRBJ2-3; D gene ambiguous. V dropped 4 bases and J dropped 4 bases, with 12 bases sitting between them. CDR3 size: 14 residues. The germline V gene has CDR1 SGHDN and CDR2 FVKESK. This CDR3 is CASSPRESADTQYF. CDR3 DNA: TGTGCCAGCAGCCCAAGGGAAAGCGCAGATACGCAGTATTTT.

This chain uses TRBV5-1 with TRBJ2-7; 7 bases fit TRBD1. V shed 4 bases and J 2 bases; nucleotides not matched to a gene: 6. The CDR3 length is 14 residues. Germline V gene lookup returns CDR1 SGHRS and CDR2 YFSETQ. In DNA, the CDR3 is TGCGCCAGCAGCCCGACAGGGTTCGCCTACGAGCAGTACTTC. This codes for CASSPTGFAYEQYF.

CDR3 in amino acids: CASSLGFNEKLFF. In DNA, the CDR3 is TGTGCCAGCAGCTTAGGCTTCAATGAAAAACTGTTTTTT. The chain employs TRBV13 and TRBJ1-4; D remains unclear. The CDR3 runs 13 residues. The V gene lost 0 bases and the J gene lost 5 bases, with 4 bases spanning the gap. Germline assignment: CDR1 PRHDT and CDR2 FYEKMQ (reference sequence).

The chain combines TRBV29-1 with TRBJ2-2; D gene uncertain. The CDR3 is 15 residues long. V was trimmed by 0 bases and J by 0 bases, leaving 8 bases between them. In germline, CDR1 is SQVTM, CDR2 ANQGSEA. The CDR3 loop reads CSVEDRDSNTGELFF. DNA of the CDR3: TGCAGCGTTGAAGATAGGGATTCGAACACCGGGGAGCTGTTTTTT.

This chain uses TRBV5-6 with TRBJ2-3; D is unresolved. V was trimmed by 4 bases and J by 2 bases, leaving 5 bases between them. The CDR3 loop spans 12 amino acids. Germline values: CDR1 SGHDT, CDR2 YYEEEE. The CDR3 spells CASSAYTDTQYF. The CDR3 coding sequence is TGTGCCAGCAGCGCTTACACAGATACGCAGTATTTT. Full variable domain (rest looked up from reference TRBV5-6 and TRBJ2-3): DAGVTQSPTHLIKTRGQQVTLRCSPKSGHDTVSWYQQALGQGPQFIFQYYEEEERQRGNFPDRFSGHQFPNYSSELNVNALLLGDSALYLCASSAYTDTQYFGPGTRLTVL.

The genes are TRBV6-5 and TRBJ2-7, with 13 bases matching TRBD2. The germline gives CDR1 MNHEY, CDR2 SVGAGI. J was trimmed by 5 bases and V by 3 bases; bases with no gene match: 7. The CDR3 totals 16 residues. The DNA for the CDR3 is TGTGCCAGCAGTTATTCGGGGACTAGCGGGGTCCACGAGCAGTACTTC. Amino acid sequence: CASSYSGTSGVHEQYF.